This T cell receptor beta chain was sequenced in a study of blood T cell repertoires in COVID-19. Clones were read by immunoSEQ multiplex PCR, and TCRdb kept only the in-frame ones, dropping some. The sample has approximately 70,000 clones; roughly 90% are singletons. V lost 4 bases, J lost 8 bases, and 15 bases lay in between. Germline assignment: CDR1 SGDLS and CDR2 YYNGEE. This CDR3 has 13 residues. The rearrangement uses TRBV9 and TRBJ2-5; D not certain. This receptor was obtained from a man between 35 and 55 years old with COVID-19, enrolled during active disease. The sequenced sample was peripheral blood. DNA for the CDR3: TGTGCCAGCAGCTCTACCCTTACTAACACCCAGTACTTC. It translates to CASSSTLTNTQYF.